The 14 T cell receptor beta chains below were found in one sample sequenced in a study of cytotoxic CD8 clonotypes in ibrutinib-treated CLL. Using immunoSEQ multiplex PCR, the repertoire was profiled, and TCRdb retains in-frame clones only, with some absent. The sample lists around 250,000 clones; 60% to 75% were seen once. Source: PBMCs, taken after 24 months of ibrutinib treatment. The source is a human donor with chronic lymphocytic leukemia.

This clone was observed a single time. The chain uses TRBV29-1 and TRBJ1-4; D perhaps matches TRBD1 (6 bases). V shed 7 bases and J shed 7 bases, with 19 bases lying between them. CDR1 is SQVTM and CDR2 is ANQGSEA in the germline V gene. The CDR3 is 14 residues long. CDR3 residues: CSGRLSGVSEKLFF. The CDR3 DNA follows: TGCAGCGGAAGGCTTTCAGGGGTTTCTGAAAAACTGTTTTTT.

V usage is TRBV5-4 and J usage is TRBJ2-5; D ambiguous. The V end was cut by 4 bases, the J end by 4 bases, with 14 bases between. The CDR3 consists of 14 residues. Germline values: CDR1 SGHNT, CDR2 YYREEE (reference sequence). The CDR3 reads CASSHPGRLETQYF. CDR3 coding DNA: TGTGCCAGCAGCCACCCCGGACGATTAGAGACCCAGTACTTC.

This clone was counted only a few times. The CDR3 loop is CASTSLSTSGAEQFF. The CDR3 DNA reads as TGTGCCAGCACCTCCCTGTCCACTAGCGGGGCTGAGCAGTTCTTC. This chain uses TRBV28 with TRBJ2-1; TRBD2 agrees at 10 bases. Losses at the gene ends were 7 bases for V and 9 bases for J; bases not matched to a gene: 12. The CDR3 extends over 15 amino acids. From germline, CDR1 is MDHEN and CDR2 SYDVKM.

The chain employs TRBV9 and TRBJ2-7, with a weak D call TRBD2 (6 bases). The CDR3 extends over 14 amino acids. Germline V gene lookup returns CDR1 SGDLS and CDR2 YYNGEE. Trimming cost V 0 bases and J 3 bases, with 10 bases left between them. The CDR3 here is CASSVERGSYEQYF. The CDR3 bases are TGTGCCAGCAGCGTAGAACGGGGGAGCTACGAGCAGTACTTC.

The rearrangement links TRBV7-9 to TRBJ1-1; 7 bases match TRBD1. The germline V gene has CDR1 SEHNR and CDR2 FQNEAQ (reference sequence). The J segment lost 2 bases and the V segment lost 0 bases, leaving 12 bases of the junction unmatched. CDR3 length equals 18 residues. The CDR3 sequence: CASSLALIQGSPNTEAFF. CDR3 in DNA: TGTGCCAGCAGCTTAGCGCTTATACAGGGGTCCCCTAACACTGAAGCTTTCTTT.

This clone turned up a few times. The chain carries TRBV29-1 and TRBJ1-2, with 9 bases identical to TRBD1. CDR3 length: 12 amino acids. V shed 7 bases, J shed 4 bases, and the junction held 4 bases outside the gene matches. The germline gives CDR1 SQVTM, CDR2 ANQGSEA. For the CDR3, the DNA is TGCAGCGACACGACAGGGGGCTATGGCTACACCTTC. This encodes CSDTTGGYGYTF.

The chain joins TRBV5-6 to TRBJ2-7; D is possibly TRBD1 (5 bases). Germline loops: CDR1 SGHDT, CDR2 YYEEEE. The V end lost 6 bases, the J end lost 6 bases, and 22 bases lay between the germline ends. The CDR3 covers 15 residues. In DNA, the CDR3 is TGTGCCAGCAACCCTTATGAGCGCATGGGGCTCGAGCAGTACTTC. Protein sequence: CASNPYERMGLEQYF.

DNA of the CDR3: TGTGCCAGCAGTGAAACGGGACTATACGAGCAGTACTTC. It encodes CASSETGLYEQYF. The chain carries TRBV2 and TRBJ2-7, with TRBD2 matching 7 bases. Germline-derived CDR1 and CDR2 are SNHLY and FYNNEI. The CDR3 is made up of 13 amino acids. After removal of 2 bases from V and 4 bases from J, the junction contained 2 bases not matched to a gene.

In its sample, this clone was seen a few times. The V gene is TRBV16, the J gene TRBJ1-3; D call uncertain. CDR1 and CDR2 (germline): KGHSY, FQNENV. The CDR3 covers 14 residues. V lost 4 bases to trimming and J lost 4 bases, with 11 bases between them. This CDR3 is CASSRGRGGNTIYF. The CDR3 DNA reads as TGTGCCAGCAGCCGAGGGCGAGGGGGAAACACCATATATTTT. The full variable domain, its missing parts supplied by reference TRBV16 and TRBJ1-3, is GEEVAQTPKHLVRGEGQKAKLYCAPIKGHSYVFWYQQVLKNEFKFLISFQNENVFDETGMPKERFSAKCLPNSPCSLEIQATKLEDSAVYFCASSRGRGGNTIYFGEGSWLTVV.

The V call is TRBV4-3, the J call TRBJ1-2; possibly TRBD1 for D (6 bases). Germline assignment: CDR1 LGHNA and CDR2 YSLEER. The CDR3 is made up of 15 amino acids. The V and J ends lost 3 bases and 5 bases respectively, with 16 bases between them. CDR3 amino acids: CASSHSQTGMYGYTF. CDR3 sequence (DNA): TGCGCCAGCAGCCACTCACAGACAGGAATGTATGGCTACACCTTC.

V and J are TRBV7-8 and TRBJ2-1; D is tentatively TRBD1 or TRBD2 (5 bases each). In germline, CDR1 is SGHVS, CDR2 FQNEAQ. Trimming cost V 6 bases and J 7 bases, with 19 bases left between them. The CDR3 has 15 residues. Here the CDR3 reads CASRSRAPEGNEQFF. Written as DNA, the CDR3 is TGTGCCAGCAGATCCCGGGCCCCCGAGGGGAATGAGCAGTTCTTC.

V gene TRBV7-9 combines with J gene TRBJ2-1; TRBD1 is a possible D gene (6 bases). V lost 2 bases, J lost 6 bases, and 11 bases lay in between. The CDR3 is 14 amino acids. CDR1 and CDR2 (germline): SEHNR, FQNEAQ (reference sequence). For the CDR3, the DNA is TGTGCCAGCAGCTTAATACAGGGCGGCAATGAGCAGTTCTTC. Translation: CASSLIQGGNEQFF.

The J gene is TRBJ2-1, the V gene TRBV10-3, with D unresolved. This CDR3 region has 13 residues. The V end lost 0 bases, the J end lost 3 bases, and 3 bases lay between the germline ends. Per the germline V gene, CDR1 is ENHRY and CDR2 is SYGVKD. CDR3 sequence reads: CAISESIYNEQFF. Written as DNA, the CDR3 is TGTGCCATCAGTGAGTCGATCTACAATGAGCAGTTCTTC.

Comment on this clone: A read error may account for a junction end that differs from germline. The CDR3 DNA sequence: TGTGCTAGCACCCCAACTGGGGCCAACGTCCTGACTTTC. Amino acid sequence: CASTPTGANVLTF. V is TRBV6-5 and J is TRBJ2-6, with D unclear. The CDR3 runs to 13 residues. Germline CDR1 MNHEY, CDR2 SVGAGI.